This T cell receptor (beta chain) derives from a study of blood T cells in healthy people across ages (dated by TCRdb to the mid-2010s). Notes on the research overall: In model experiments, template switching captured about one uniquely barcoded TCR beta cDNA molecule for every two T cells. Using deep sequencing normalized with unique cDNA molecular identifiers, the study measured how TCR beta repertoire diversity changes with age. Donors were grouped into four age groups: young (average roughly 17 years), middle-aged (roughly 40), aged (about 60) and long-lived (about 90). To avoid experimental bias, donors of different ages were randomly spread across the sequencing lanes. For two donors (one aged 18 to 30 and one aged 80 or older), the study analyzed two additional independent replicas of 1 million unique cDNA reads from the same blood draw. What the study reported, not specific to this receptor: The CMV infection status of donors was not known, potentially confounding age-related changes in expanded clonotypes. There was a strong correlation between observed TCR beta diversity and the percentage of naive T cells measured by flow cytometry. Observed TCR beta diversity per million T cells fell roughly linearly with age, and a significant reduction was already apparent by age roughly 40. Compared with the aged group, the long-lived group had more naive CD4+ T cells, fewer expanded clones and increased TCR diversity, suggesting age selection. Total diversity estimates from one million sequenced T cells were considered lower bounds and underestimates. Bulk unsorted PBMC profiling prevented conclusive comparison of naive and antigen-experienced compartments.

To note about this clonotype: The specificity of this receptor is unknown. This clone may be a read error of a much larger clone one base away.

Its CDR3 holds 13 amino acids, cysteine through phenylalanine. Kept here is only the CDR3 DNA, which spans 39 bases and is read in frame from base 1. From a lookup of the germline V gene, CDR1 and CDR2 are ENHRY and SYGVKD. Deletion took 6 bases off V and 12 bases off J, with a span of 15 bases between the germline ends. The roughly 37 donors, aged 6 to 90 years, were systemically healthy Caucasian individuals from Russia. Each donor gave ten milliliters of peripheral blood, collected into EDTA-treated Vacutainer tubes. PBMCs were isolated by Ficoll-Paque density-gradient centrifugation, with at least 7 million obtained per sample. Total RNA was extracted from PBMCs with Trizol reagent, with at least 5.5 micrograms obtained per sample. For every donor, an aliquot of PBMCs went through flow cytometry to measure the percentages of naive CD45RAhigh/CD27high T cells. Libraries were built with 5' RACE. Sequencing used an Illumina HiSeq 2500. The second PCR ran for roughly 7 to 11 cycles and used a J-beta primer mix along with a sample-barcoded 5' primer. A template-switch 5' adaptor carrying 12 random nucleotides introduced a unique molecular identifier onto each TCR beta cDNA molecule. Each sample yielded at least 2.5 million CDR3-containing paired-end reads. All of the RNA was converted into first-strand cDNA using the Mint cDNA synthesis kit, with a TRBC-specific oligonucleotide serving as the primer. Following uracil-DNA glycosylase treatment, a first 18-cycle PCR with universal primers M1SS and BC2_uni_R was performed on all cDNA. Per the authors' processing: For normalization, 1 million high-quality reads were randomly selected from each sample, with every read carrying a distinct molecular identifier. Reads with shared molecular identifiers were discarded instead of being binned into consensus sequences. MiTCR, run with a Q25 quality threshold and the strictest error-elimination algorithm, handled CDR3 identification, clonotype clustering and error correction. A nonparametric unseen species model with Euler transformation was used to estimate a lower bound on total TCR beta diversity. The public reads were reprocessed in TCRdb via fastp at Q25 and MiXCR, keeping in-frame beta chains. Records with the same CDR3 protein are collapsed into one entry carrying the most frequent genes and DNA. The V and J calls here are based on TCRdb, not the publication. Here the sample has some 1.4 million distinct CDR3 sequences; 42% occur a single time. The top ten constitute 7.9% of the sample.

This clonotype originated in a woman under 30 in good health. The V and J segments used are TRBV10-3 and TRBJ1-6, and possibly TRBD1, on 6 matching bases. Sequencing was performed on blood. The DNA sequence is TGTGCCATCAGGGATGACAGGATGGGACCCCTCCACTTT. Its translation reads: CAIRDDRMGPLHF.